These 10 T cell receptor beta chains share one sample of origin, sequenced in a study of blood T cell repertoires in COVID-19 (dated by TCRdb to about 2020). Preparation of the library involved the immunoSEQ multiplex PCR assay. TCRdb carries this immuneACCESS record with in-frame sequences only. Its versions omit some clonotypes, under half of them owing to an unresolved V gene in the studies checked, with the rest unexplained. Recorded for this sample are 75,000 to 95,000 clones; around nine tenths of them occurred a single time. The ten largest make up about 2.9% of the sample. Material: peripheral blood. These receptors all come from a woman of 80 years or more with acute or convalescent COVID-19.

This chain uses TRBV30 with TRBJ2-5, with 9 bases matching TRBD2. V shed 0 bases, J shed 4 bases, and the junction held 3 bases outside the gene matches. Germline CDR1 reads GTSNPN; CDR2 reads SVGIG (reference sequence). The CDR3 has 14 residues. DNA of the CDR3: TGTGCCTGGAGTGTCGGCGGGGGGGGAGAGACCCAGTACTTC. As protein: CAWSVGGGGETQYF.

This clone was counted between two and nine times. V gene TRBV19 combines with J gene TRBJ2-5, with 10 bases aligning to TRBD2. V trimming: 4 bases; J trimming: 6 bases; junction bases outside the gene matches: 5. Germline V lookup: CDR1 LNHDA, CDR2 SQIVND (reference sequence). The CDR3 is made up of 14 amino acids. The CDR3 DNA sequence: TGTGCCAGTAGTACTAGCGGGAGCTTGAAGACCCAGTACTTC. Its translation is CASSTSGSLKTQYF. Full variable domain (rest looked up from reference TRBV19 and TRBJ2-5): DGGITQSPKYLFRKEGQNVTLSCEQNLNHDAMYWYRQDPGQGLRLIYYSQIVNDFQKGDIAEGYSVSREKKESFPLTVTSAQKNPTAFYLCASSTSGSLKTQYFGPGTRLLVL.

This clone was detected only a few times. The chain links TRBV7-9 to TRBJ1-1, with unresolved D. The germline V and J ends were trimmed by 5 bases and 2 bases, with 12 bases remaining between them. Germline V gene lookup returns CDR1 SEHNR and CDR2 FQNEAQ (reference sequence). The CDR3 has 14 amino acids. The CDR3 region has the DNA TGTGCCAGCAGCACAAACATCCGTAACACTGAAGCTTTCTTT. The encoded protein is CASSTNIRNTEAFF.

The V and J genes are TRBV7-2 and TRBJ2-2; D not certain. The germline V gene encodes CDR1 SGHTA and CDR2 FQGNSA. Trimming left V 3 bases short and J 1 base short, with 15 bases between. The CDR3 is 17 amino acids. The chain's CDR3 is CASSFGSRLVNTGELFF. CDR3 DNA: TGTGCCAGCAGCTTCGGGTCACGTCTGGTGAACACCGGGGAGCTGTTTTTT.

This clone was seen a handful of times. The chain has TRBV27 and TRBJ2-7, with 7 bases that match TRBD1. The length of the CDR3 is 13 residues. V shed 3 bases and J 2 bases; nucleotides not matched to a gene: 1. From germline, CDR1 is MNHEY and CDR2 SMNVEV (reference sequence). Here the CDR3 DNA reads TGTGCCAGCAGTTTCCAGGGGGCCTACGAGCAGTACTTC. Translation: CASSFQGAYEQYF.

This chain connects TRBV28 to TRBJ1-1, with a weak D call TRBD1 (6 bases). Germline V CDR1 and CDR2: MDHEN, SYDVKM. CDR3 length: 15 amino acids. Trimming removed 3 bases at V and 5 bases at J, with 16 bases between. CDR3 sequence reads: CASSFVGARGTEAFF. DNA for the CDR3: TGTGCCAGCAGTTTTGTGGGGGCGAGGGGAACTGAAGCTTTCTTT. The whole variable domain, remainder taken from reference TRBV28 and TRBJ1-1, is DVKVTQSSRYLVKRTGEKVFLECVQDMDHENMFWYRQDPGLGLRLIYFSYDVKMKEKGDIPEGYSVSREKKERFSLILESASTNQTSMYLCASSFVGARGTEAFFGQGTRLTVV.

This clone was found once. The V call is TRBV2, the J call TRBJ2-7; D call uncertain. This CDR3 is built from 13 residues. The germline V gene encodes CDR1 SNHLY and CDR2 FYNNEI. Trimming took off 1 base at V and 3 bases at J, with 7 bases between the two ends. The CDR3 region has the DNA TGTGCCAGCAGTGAAGTGAGAGGCTACGAGCAGTACTTC. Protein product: CASSEVRGYEQYF.

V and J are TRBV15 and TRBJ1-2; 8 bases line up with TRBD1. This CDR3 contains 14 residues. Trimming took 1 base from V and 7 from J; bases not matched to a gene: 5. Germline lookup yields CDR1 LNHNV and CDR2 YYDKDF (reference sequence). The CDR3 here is CATSRVGTGVGYTF. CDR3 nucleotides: TGTGCCACCAGCAGAGTAGGGACAGGCGTTGGCTACACCTTC.

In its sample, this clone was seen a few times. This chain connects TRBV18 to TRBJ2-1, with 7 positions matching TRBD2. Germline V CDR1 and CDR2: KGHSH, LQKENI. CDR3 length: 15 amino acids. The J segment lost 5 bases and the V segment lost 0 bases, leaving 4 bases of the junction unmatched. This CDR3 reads CASSPPSGVNNEQFF. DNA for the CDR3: TGTGCCAGCTCACCACCCAGCGGGGTAAACAATGAGCAGTTCTTC. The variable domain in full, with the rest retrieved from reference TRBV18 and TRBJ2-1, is NAGVMQNPRHLVRRRGQEARLRCSPMKGHSHVYWYRQLPEEGLKFMVYLQKENIIDESGMPKERFSAEFPKEGPSILRIQQVVRGDSAAYFCASSPPSGVNNEQFFGPGTRLTVL.

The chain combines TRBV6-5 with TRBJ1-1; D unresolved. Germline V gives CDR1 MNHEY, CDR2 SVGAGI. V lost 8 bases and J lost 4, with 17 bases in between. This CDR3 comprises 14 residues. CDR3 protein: CASPIKTGVTEAFF. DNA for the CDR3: TGTGCCAGCCCAATCAAGACCGGGGTCACTGAAGCTTTCTTT.